This record concerns one T cell receptor (beta chain) sequence. The entry originates in a study of blood T cell repertoires in COVID-19. The wider study: COVID-19 samples from acute and convalescent phases originated in the United States, Italy and Spain. The cDNA or gDNA used as material had been derived from T cells, B-cell-depleted T cells, or PBMCs.

The data were produced by immunoSEQ multiplex PCR, yet TCRdb's version contains in-frame clones alone and is incomplete. Of roughly 86,000 clones in the sample, more than 85% were seen once. The V and J ends lost 3 bases and 1 base respectively, with 10 bases between them. The CDR3 totals 14 residues. Germline V gene lookup returns CDR1 MDHEN and CDR2 SYDVKM. The chain uses TRBV28 and TRBJ2-7, with D perhaps matching TRBD2 (6 bases). The sequence was obtained from a man between 35 and 55 years old with acute or convalescent COVID-19. The material sequenced was peripheral blood. Here the CDR3 reads CASSLSGPSYEQYF. Written as DNA, the CDR3 is TGTGCCAGCAGTTTGAGCGGGCCTTCCTACGAGCAGTACTTC.